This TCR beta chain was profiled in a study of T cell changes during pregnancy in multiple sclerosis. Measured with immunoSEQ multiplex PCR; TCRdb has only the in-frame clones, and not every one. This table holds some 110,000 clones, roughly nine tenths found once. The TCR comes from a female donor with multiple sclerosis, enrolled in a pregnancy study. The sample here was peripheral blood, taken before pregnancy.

CDR3 DNA: TGTGCCAGCAGTGAAAGACGGGACAGCTTCCGCGATGGCTACACCTTC. It specifies CASSERRDSFRDGYTF. The chain carries TRBV25-1 and TRBJ1-2; 7 nucleotides align to TRBD1. The germline V gene encodes CDR1 MGHDK and CDR2 SYGVNS. With 2 bases clipped from V and 6 bases from J, the junction kept 12 bases outside the gene matches. This CDR3 spans 16 amino acids.